This T cell receptor (beta chain) was captured in a study of T cell repertoires in aging, cancer and after chemotherapy. Study information: Some 10 million TCR reads were in the whole dataset.

Study observations and caveats: Median generation probability rose over the chemotherapy interval in each cancer cohort, suggesting rebound thymic output. No conclusions about immunological memory after chemotherapy can be drawn from the repertoire data.

TRB rearrangements spanning V, D and J were amplified using mixed TRB-A/B primers. MiXCR was run by TCRdb on the multiplex PCR reads, yielding one entry per CDR3 protein. The sample includes roughly 2,000 distinct CDR3 sequences, 30% to 40% of them seen just once. The CDR3 spans 15 residues. Germline V gene lookup returns CDR1 PRHDT and CDR2 FYEKMQ (reference sequence). TCR beta rearrangements were amplified from peripheral blood genomic DNA. On this clonotype: What it binds is not known. Mismatch with germline at one junction end may stem from a read error.

The chain links TRBV13 to TRBJ2-1, with 13 nucleotides matching TRBD2. Source material: blood. This receptor was identified in a human donor with a solid tumor. The CDR3 sequence: CASSWGTSGAGEQFF. For the CDR3, the DNA is TGCGCCAGCAGCTGGGGGACTAGCGGGGCCGGGGAGCAGTTCTTC.